This T cell receptor (beta chain) was observed in a study of cytomegalovirus exposure and HLA in healthy donors. Study-wide results and limits: Per published accounts, TCR beta sequences correctly predicted the HLA-A and HLA-B alleles of most subjects.

As concerns this clone: Antigen unknown.

The CDR3 is made up of 15 amino acids. CDR1 is SGHRS and CDR2 is YFSETQ in the germline V gene. Losses at the gene ends were 3 bases for V and 5 bases for J; bases not matched to a gene: 2. Healthy bone marrow donors formed the donor group. Primers: 60 Vbeta forward and 13 Jbeta reverse. Original processing notes: Counted up in a later analysis, unique TCR beta chains came to around 80 million, with 9.5 million to 13 million shared. Sequenced by immunoSEQ multiplex PCR; TCRdb stores in-frame clones only, minus some. Clone size and the V and J calls come from that table; the DNA yielded D and trimming. The sample has about 190,000 clones, roughly 74% seen once.

The TCR comes from a woman aged 25-40 years in good health and CMV-seropositive. Sequences were obtained from PBMCs. This chain joins TRBV5-1 and TRBJ2-1; 13 bases line up with TRBD2. The CDR3 protein is CASSSGTSGNNEQFF. The DNA for the CDR3 is TGCGCCAGCAGCTCCGGGACTAGCGGGAACAATGAGCAGTTCTTC.